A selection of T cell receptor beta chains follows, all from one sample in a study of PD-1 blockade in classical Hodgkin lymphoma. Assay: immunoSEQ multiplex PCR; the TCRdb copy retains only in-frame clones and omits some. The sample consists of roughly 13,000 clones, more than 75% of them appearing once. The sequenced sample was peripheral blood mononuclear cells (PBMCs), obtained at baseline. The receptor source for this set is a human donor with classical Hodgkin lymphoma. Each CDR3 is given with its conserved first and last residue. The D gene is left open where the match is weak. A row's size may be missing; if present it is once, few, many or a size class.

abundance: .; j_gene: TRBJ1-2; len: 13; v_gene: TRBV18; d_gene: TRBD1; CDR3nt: TGTGCCAGCTCACTGGACAGGGTATATGGCTACACCTTC; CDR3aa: CASSLDRVYGYTF
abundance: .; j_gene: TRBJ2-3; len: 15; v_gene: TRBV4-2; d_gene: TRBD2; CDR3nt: TGTGCCAGCAGCCACCTAGCGGGTAAAGCAGATACGCAGTATTTT; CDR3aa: CASSHLAGKADTQYF
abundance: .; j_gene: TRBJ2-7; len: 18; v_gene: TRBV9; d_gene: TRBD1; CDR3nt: TGTGCCAGCAGCGCGTCCCGGGACAGCCAATCTTCCCACTACGAGCAGTACTTC; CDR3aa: CASSASRDSQSSHYEQYF
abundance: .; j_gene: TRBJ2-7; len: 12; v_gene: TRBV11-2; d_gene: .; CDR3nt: TGTGCCAGCAGCGAGAGCTCCTACGAGCAGTACTTC; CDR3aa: CASSESSYEQYF
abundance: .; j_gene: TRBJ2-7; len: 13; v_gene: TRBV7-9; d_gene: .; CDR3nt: TGTGCCAGCAGCTTAGTCACCCCCCACGAGCAGTACTTC; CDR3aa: CASSLVTPHEQYF
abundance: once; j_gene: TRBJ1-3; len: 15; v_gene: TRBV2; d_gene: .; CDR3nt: TGTGCCAGCAGTGAAGCGTGGCGACTCGAGAACACCATATATTTT; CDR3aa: CASSEAWRLENTIYF
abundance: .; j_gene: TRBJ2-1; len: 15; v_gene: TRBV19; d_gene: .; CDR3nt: TGTGCCAGTAGTCACCGGGACCCCGGAGGCAATGAGCAGTTCTTC; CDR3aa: CASSHRDPGGNEQFF
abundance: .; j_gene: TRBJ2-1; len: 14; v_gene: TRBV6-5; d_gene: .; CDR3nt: TGTGCTGTGGACCAAGACAGCTCCTACAATGAGCAGTTCTTC; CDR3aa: CAVDQDSSYNEQFF
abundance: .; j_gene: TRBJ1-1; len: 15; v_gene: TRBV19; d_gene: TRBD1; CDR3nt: TGTGCCAGTAGTACGCGCACTCAGGGGGCTGGTGAAGCTTTCTTT; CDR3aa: CASSTRTQGAGEAFF
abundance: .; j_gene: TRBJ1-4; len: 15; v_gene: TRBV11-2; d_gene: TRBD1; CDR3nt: TGTGCCAGCAGCTCTACCGGGACAGGGAGGACAAAACTGTTTTTT; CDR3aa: CASSSTGTGRTKLFF
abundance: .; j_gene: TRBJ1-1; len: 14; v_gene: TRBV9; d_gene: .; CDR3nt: TGTGCCAGCAGCATCTCGACAGCGAACACTGAAGCTTTCTTT; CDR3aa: CASSISTANTEAFF
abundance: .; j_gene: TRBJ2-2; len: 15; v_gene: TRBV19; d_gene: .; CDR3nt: TGTGCCAGATCCCTTAGCGGTGAAAAAACCGGGGAGCTGTTTTTT; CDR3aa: CARSLSGEKTGELFF
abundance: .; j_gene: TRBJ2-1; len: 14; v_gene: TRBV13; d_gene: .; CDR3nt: TGTGCCAGCAGCTTAGAAGGACTTAACAATGAGCAGTTCTTC; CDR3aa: CASSLEGLNNEQFF
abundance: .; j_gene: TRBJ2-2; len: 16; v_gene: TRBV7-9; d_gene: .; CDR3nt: TGTGCCAGCAGTCCAGTACTGCGCAAAGGAAGCGGGGAGCTGTTTTTT; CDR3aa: CASSPVLRKGSGELFF
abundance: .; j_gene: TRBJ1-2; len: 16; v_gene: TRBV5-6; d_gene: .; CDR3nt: TGTGCCAGCAGCTTTTTACCCACAGGGTTGGACTATGGCTACACCTTC; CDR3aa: CASSFLPTGLDYGYTF
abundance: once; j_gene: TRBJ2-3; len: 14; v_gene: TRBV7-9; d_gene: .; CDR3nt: TGTGCCAGCAGCTTAGATCCGAACACAGATACGCAGTATTTT; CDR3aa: CASSLDPNTDTQYF
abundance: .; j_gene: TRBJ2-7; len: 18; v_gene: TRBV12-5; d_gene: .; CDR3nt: TGTGCTAGTGGTTTGTGGGCAGGGAAATTTTCGGCCGTTTACGAGCAGTACTTC; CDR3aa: CASGLWAGKFSAVYEQYF
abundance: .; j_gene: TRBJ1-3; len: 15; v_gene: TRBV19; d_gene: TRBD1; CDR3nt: TGTGCCAGTAGTGACAGACAGGGTTTGTCGAACACCATATATTTT; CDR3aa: CASSDRQGLSNTIYF
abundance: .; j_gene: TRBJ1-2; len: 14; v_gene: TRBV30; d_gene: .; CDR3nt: TGTGCCTGGAGGGCCCTGGGAGGGGTAATAGGCTACACCTTC; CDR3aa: CAWRALGGVIGYTF
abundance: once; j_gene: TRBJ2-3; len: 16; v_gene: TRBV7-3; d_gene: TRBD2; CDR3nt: TGTGCCAGCAGCCTCGCCCTAGCGGGAGTGTCAGATACGCAGTATTTT; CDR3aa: CASSLALAGVSDTQYF
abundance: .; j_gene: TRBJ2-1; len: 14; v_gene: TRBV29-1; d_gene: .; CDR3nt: TGCAGCGCAAGGACCGGGCCAGATTCCAATGAGCAGTTCTTC; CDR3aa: CSARTGPDSNEQFF
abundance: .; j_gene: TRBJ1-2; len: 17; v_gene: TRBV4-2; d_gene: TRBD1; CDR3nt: TGTGCCAGCAGCCAAGATCAACTCCTGACAGGGAGCGATGGCTACACCTTC; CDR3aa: CASSQDQLLTGSDGYTF
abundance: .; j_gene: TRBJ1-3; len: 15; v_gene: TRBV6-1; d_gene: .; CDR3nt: TGTGCCAGCAGTACCCACGGTGGGGTTGGAAACACCATATATTTT; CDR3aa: CASSTHGGVGNTIYF
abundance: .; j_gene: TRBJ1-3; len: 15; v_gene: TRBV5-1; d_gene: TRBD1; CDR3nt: TGCGCCAGCAGCTCCGGACAGGGAGCTGGAAACACCATATATTTT; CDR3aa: CASSSGQGAGNTIYF
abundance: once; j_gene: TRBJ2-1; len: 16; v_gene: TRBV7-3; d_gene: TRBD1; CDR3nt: TGTGCCAGCAGCCCACAGGGACAGAGCTCCTACAATGAGCAGTTCTTC; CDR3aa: CASSPQGQSSYNEQFF
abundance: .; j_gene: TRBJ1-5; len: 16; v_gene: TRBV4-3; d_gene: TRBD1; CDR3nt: TGCGCCAGCAGCCAAGATTCGCGACAGGGAAATCAGCCCCAGCATTTT; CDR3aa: CASSQDSRQGNQPQHF
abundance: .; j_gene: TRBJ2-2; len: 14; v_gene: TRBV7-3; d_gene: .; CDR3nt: TGTGCCAGCAGTCCTGCGGTGAACACCGGGGAGCTGTTTTTT; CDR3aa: CASSPAVNTGELFF
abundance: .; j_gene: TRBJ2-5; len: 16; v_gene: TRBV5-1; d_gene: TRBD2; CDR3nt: TGCGCCAGCAGGGGACTAGCGGGGCTTCAGGGAGAGACCCAGTACTTC; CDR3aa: CASRGLAGLQGETQYF
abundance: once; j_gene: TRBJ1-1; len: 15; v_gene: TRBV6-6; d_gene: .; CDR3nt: TGTGCCAGCAGTTACTCCCCAGGGGCAGGAACTGAAGCTTTCTTT; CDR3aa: CASSYSPGAGTEAFF
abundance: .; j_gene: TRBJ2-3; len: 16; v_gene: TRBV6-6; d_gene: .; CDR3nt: TGTGCCAGTGGGGCAGACTCCTTATACATCACAGATACGCAGTATTTT; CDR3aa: CASGADSLYITDTQYF
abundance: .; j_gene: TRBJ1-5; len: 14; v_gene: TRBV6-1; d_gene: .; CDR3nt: TGTGCCAGCAGTGAAGAGGGGGGATCCCAGCCCCAGCATTTT; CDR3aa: CASSEEGGSQPQHF
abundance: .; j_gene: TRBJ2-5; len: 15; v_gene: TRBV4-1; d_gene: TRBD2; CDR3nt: TGCGCCAGCAGCCCAGGGACTATATTACAAGAGACCCAGTACTTC; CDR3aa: CASSPGTILQETQYF
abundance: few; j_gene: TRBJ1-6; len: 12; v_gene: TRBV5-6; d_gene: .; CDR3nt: TGTGCCAGCAGATTAGGAAAGTCACCCCTCCACTTT; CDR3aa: CASRLGKSPLHF
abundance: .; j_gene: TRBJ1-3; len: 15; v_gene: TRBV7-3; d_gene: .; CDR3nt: TGTGCCAGCAGCTTAGGCCCCGGGGCCGCGAACACCATATATTTT; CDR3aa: CASSLGPGAANTIYF
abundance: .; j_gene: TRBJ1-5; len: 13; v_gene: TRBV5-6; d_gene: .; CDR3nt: TGTGCCAGCAGCTCGTCTAGCAATCAGCCCCAGCATTTT; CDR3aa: CASSSSSNQPQHF
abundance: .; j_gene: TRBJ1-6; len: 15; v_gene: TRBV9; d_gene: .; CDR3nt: TGTGCCAGCAGCCCTAGTGGGACCGTAGGTTCACCCCTCCACTTT; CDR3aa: CASSPSGTVGSPLHF
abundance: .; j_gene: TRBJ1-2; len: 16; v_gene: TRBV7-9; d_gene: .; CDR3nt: TGTGCCAGCAGCTTAGGGGAGGCAGGAATGGGCTATGGCTACACCTTC; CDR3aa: CASSLGEAGMGYGYTF
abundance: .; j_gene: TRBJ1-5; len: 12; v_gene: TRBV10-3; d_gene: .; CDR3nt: TGTGCCATCAGTGATTCGGATCAGCCCCAGCATTTT; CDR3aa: CAISDSDQPQHF
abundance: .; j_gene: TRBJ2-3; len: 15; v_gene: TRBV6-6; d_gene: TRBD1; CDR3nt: TGTGCCAGCAGAAACGGACAGGTTGGAACAGATACGCAGTATTTT; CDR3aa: CASRNGQVGTDTQYF
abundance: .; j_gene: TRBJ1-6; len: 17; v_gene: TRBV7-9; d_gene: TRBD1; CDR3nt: TGTGCCAGCAGCTCCAAGATCCGGGACAGGGAGTTGTCACCCCTCCACTTT; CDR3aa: CASSSKIRDRELSPLHF
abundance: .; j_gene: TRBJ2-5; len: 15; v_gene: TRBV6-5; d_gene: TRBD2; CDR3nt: TGTGCCAGCAGTTACCAGCGGGATCATCAAGAGACCCAGTACTTC; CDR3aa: CASSYQRDHQETQYF
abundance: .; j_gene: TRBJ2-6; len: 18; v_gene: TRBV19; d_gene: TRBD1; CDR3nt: TGTGCCAGTAACAACCCGGGACAGGGAAGCTCTGGGGCCAACGTCCTGACTTTC; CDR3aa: CASNNPGQGSSGANVLTF
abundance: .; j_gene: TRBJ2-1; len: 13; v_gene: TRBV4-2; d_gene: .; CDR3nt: TGTGCCAGCAGCCAAGCGGGAGTGAGTGAGCAGTTCTTC; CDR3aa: CASSQAGVSEQFF
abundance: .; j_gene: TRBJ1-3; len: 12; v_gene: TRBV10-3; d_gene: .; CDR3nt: TGTGCCATCAGTTTATCTGGAAACACCATATATTTT; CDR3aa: CAISLSGNTIYF
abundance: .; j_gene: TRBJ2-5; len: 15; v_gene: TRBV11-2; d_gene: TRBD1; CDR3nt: TGTGCCAGCAGCTTAGAAGGGGGCAGGGGACAGACCCAGTACTTC; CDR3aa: CASSLEGGRGQTQYF
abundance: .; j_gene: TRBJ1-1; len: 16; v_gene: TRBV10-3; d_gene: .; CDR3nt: TGTGCCATCAGTGAGTCGATCGGGGCGGGGAACACTGAAGCTTTCTTT; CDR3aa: CAISESIGAGNTEAFF
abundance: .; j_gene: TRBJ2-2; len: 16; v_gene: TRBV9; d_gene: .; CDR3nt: TGTGCCAGCACCCCACGGGCGGGGGCCAACACCGGGGAGCTGTTTTTT; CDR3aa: CASTPRAGANTGELFF
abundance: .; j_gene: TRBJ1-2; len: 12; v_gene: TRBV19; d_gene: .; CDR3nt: TGTGCCAGTAGTATCCGAGGAGGTGGCTACACCTTC; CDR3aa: CASSIRGGGYTF
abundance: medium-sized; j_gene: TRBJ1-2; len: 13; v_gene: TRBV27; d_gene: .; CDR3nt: TGTGCCAGCAGCCCCCGGTCCTGGGATGGCTACACCTTC; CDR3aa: CASSPRSWDGYTF
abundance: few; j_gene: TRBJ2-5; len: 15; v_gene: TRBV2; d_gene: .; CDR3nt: TGTGCCAGAAAGGAGATCGGGGACCTGGGGGAGACCCAGTACTTC; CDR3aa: CARKEIGDLGETQYF
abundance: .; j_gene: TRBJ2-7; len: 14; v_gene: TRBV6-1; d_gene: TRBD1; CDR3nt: TGTGCCAGCAGTGGGCTGGGACAGGGTTACGAGCAGTACTTC; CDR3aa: CASSGLGQGYEQYF
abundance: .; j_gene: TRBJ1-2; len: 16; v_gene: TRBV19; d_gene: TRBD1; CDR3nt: TGTGCCAGTAGTAGTTCCGGGACAGGGGGCCACTATGGCTACACCTTC; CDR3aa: CASSSSGTGGHYGYTF
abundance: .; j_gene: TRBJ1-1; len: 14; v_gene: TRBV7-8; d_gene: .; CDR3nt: TGTGCCAGCAGCTTAGAGACGGCCAAGACTGAAGCTTTCTTT; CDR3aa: CASSLETAKTEAFF
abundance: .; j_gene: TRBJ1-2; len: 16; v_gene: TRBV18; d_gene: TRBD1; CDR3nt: TGTGCCAGCTCACCCGTATTGGGACAGGGGAGCTATGGCTACACCTTC; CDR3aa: CASSPVLGQGSYGYTF
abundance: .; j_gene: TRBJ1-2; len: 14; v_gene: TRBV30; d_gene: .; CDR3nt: TGTGCCTGGAGTGTATCGCCGGTGTTGTATGGCTACACCTTC; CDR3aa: CAWSVSPVLYGYTF
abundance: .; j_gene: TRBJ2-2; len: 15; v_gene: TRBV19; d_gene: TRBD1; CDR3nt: TGTGCCAGTGGCCGGGACAGGGGGCTTTCTGGGGAGCTGTTTTTT; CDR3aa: CASGRDRGLSGELFF
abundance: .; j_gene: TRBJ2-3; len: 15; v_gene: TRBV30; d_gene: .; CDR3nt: TGTGCCTGGAGTGTAATTCAGGGCGGCACAGATACGCAGTATTTT; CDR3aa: CAWSVIQGGTDTQYF
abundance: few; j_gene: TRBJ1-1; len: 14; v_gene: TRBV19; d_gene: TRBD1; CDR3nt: TGTGCCAGTAGTACCCGGGACAGGGATTCTGAAGCTTTCTTT; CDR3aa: CASSTRDRDSEAFF
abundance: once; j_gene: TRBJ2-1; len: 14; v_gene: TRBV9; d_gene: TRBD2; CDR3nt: TGTGCCAGCAGCGTGGGACTAGCGACGCTCGAGCAGTTCTTC; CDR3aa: CASSVGLATLEQFF
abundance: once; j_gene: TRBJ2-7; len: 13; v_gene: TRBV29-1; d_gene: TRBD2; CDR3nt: TGCAGCGTGGGTAGCGGGAGCGCCTACGAGCAGTACTTC; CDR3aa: CSVGSGSAYEQYF